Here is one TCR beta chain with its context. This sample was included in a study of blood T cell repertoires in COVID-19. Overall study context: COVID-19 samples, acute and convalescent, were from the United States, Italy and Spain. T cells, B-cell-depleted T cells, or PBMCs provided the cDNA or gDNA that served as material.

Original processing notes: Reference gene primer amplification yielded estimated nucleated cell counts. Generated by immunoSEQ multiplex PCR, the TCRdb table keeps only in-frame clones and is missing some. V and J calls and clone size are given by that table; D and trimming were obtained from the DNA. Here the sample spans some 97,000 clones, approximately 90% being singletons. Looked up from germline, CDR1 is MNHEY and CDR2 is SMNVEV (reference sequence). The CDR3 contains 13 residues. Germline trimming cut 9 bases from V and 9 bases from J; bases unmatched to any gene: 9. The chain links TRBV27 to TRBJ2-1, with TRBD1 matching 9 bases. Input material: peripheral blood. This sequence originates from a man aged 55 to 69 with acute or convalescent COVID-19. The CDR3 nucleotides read TGTGCCAGTTGGACAGGGGTCTTGGGTGAGCAGTTCTTC. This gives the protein CASWTGVLGEQFF.